These T cell receptor beta chains were read from a single sample in a study of identical twins. A single record per CDR3 protein comes from TCRdb applying MiXCR to the 5' RACE reads. There are over 200,000 distinct CDR3 sequences in the sample; about a tenth occur only once, and over 4.5% lies in the top ten. The sequencing sample was made of memory (CD45RO+) T cells sorted from blood. The receptors stem from a woman aged 18-29 years in good health. CDR3s include the opening cysteine and the closing phenylalanine or tryptophan. Fields, in order: J gene, V gene, D gene, clone size, CDR3 DNA, CDR3 protein. The D gene is left open where the match is weak. The size of a clone is reported for some rows only, either as once, few or many, or as a class for expanded clones.

J gene: TRBJ1-1
V gene: TRBV20-1
D gene: NA
clone size: NA
CDR3 DNA: TGCAGTGCTAGTTTGGGGGGTGCGACTGAAGCTTTCTTT
CDR3 protein: CSASLGGATEAFF

J gene: TRBJ2-6
V gene: TRBV6-2/TRBV6-3
D gene: TRBD1
clone size: NA
CDR3 DNA: TGTGCCAGCAGAAGACAGGGAGCTGGGGCCAACGTCCTGACTTTC
CDR3 protein: CASRRQGAGANVLTF

J gene: TRBJ1-3
V gene: TRBV25-1
D gene: NA
clone size: few
CDR3 DNA: TGTGCTTTGGGCCATGAAAACACCATATATTTT
CDR3 protein: CALGHENTIYF

J gene: TRBJ2-1
V gene: TRBV9
D gene: NA
clone size: few
CDR3 DNA: TGTGCCAGCAGCGGTAGGGACTCACGCAAGCAGTTCTTC
CDR3 protein: CASSGRDSRKQFF

J gene: TRBJ1-5
V gene: TRBV20-1
D gene: NA
clone size: many
CDR3 DNA: TGCAGTGCTAGAACAAGCAGGGGCCAGCCCCAGCATTTT
CDR3 protein: CSARTSRGQPQHF

J gene: TRBJ2-5
V gene: TRBV9
D gene: NA
clone size: many
CDR3 DNA: TGTGCCAGCAGCACCCGAGGTCAAGAGACCCAGTACTTC
CDR3 protein: CASSTRGQETQYF

J gene: TRBJ2-5
V gene: TRBV20-1
D gene: NA
clone size: few
CDR3 DNA: TGCAGTGCTAGATCTCCGCACCAAGAGACCCAGTACTTC
CDR3 protein: CSARSPHQETQYF

J gene: TRBJ2-1
V gene: TRBV24-1
D gene: NA
clone size: NA
CDR3 DNA: TGTGCCACCAGTGATAGGGGTTGGGGAAATGAGCAGTTCTTC
CDR3 protein: CATSDRGWGNEQFF

J gene: TRBJ2-7
V gene: TRBV6-2/TRBV6-3
D gene: NA
clone size: NA
CDR3 DNA: TGTGCCAGCAACGGGACTCCCACGCCCTACGAGCAGTACTTC
CDR3 protein: CASNGTPTPYEQYF

J gene: TRBJ2-6
V gene: TRBV27
D gene: NA
clone size: NA
CDR3 DNA: TGTGCCAGCAGTACCTCGGGCTCTGGGGCCAACGTCCTGACTTTC
CDR3 protein: CASSTSGSGANVLTF

J gene: TRBJ1-1
V gene: TRBV20-1
D gene: NA
clone size: few
CDR3 DNA: TGCAGTGCTAATCAGTTTATGAACACTGAAGCTTTCTTT
CDR3 protein: CSANQFMNTEAFF

J gene: TRBJ1-5
V gene: TRBV20-1
D gene: NA
clone size: many
CDR3 DNA: TGCAGTGCTAGAGGGGGGCTGGATCAGCCCCAGCATTTT
CDR3 protein: CSARGGLDQPQHF

J gene: TRBJ2-3
V gene: TRBV10-1
D gene: TRBD2
clone size: NA
CDR3 DNA: TGCGCCAGCAGTAGAGAGCCTAGCGGTAACACAGATACGCAGTATTTT
CDR3 protein: CASSREPSGNTDTQYF

J gene: TRBJ1-6
V gene: TRBV3-1
D gene: NA
clone size: few
CDR3 DNA: TGTGCCAGCAGCCGCGCGAACGGGGGGTCACCCCTCCACTTT
CDR3 protein: CASSRANGGSPLHF

J gene: TRBJ2-5
V gene: TRBV20-1
D gene: TRBD1
clone size: few
CDR3 DNA: TGCAGTGCTACCTCCGGCGGCAGGGGGCAGGAGACCCAGTACTTC
CDR3 protein: CSATSGGRGQETQYF

J gene: TRBJ1-2
V gene: TRBV5-6
D gene: NA
clone size: NA
CDR3 DNA: TGTGCCAGCAGCTTGAGCAGGTACTATGGCTACACCTTC
CDR3 protein: CASSLSRYYGYTF

J gene: TRBJ1-5
V gene: TRBV27
D gene: NA
clone size: few
CDR3 DNA: TGTGCCAGCAGTGATAGGGTCCGAAGGGGCCCTTGGGTACCCCAGCATTTT
CDR3 protein: CASSDRVRRGPWVPQHF

J gene: TRBJ2-1
V gene: TRBV5-1
D gene: TRBD1
clone size: NA
CDR3 DNA: TGCGCCAGCAGCCTAGGGACAGGATCCCTCCTGGAGCAGTTCTTC
CDR3 protein: CASSLGTGSLLEQFF

J gene: TRBJ1-5
V gene: TRBV6-1
D gene: NA
clone size: many
CDR3 DNA: TGTGCCAGCAGTAAAAGGGGAGGGTGGGAGCCCCAGCATTTT
CDR3 protein: CASSKRGGWEPQHF

J gene: TRBJ2-1
V gene: TRBV7-2
D gene: NA
clone size: NA
CDR3 DNA: TGTGCCAGCAGCGCCCCAAGCTCCTACAATGAGCAGTTCTTC
CDR3 protein: CASSAPSSYNEQFF

J gene: TRBJ2-7
V gene: TRBV6-5
D gene: TRBD1
clone size: NA
CDR3 DNA: TGTGCCAGCAGTTCAGGGACAGCCGCCTACGAGCAGTACTTC
CDR3 protein: CASSSGTAAYEQYF

J gene: TRBJ2-1
V gene: TRBV12-3/TRBV12-4
D gene: NA
clone size: NA
CDR3 DNA: TGTGCCAGCAGTTTGGAGGGTTTGCCTCTCAGCTCCTACGATGAGCAGTTCTTC
CDR3 protein: CASSLEGLPLSSYDEQFF

J gene: TRBJ1-4
V gene: TRBV7-6
D gene: NA
clone size: NA
CDR3 DNA: TGTGCCAGCAGCTTAGCGCTAGGGTCTAATGAAAAACTGTTTTTT
CDR3 protein: CASSLALGSNEKLFF

J gene: TRBJ2-1
V gene: TRBV24-1
D gene: NA
clone size: NA
CDR3 DNA: TGTGCCACCAGAGACAGTCTGGACGGTAATGAGCAGTTCTTC
CDR3 protein: CATRDSLDGNEQFF

J gene: TRBJ1-1
V gene: TRBV2
D gene: NA
clone size: many
CDR3 DNA: TGTGCCAGCACATCGCGGAGGTTAGGGAACACTGAAGCTTTCTTT
CDR3 protein: CASTSRRLGNTEAFF

J gene: TRBJ2-3
V gene: TRBV5-6
D gene: NA
clone size: NA
CDR3 DNA: TGTGCCAGCAGCCACTGGGACGGCAGCACAGATACGCAGTATTTT
CDR3 protein: CASSHWDGSTDTQYF

J gene: TRBJ1-5
V gene: TRBV20-1
D gene: NA
clone size: NA
CDR3 DNA: TGCAGTGCTACGAGACAGAACACCAATCAGCCCCAGCATTTT
CDR3 protein: CSATRQNTNQPQHF

J gene: TRBJ1-2
V gene: TRBV20-1
D gene: NA
clone size: few
CDR3 DNA: TGCAGTGCTATGGGGGACTATGGCTACACCTTC
CDR3 protein: CSAMGDYGYTF

J gene: TRBJ1-6
V gene: TRBV12-3/TRBV12-4
D gene: NA
clone size: few
CDR3 DNA: TGTGCCAGCAGTTTAGAGGTCGGGTATTCACCCCTCCACTTT
CDR3 protein: CASSLEVGYSPLHF

J gene: TRBJ2-1
V gene: TRBV7-9
D gene: TRBD1
clone size: few
CDR3 DNA: TGTGCCAGCCGATTGGACAGGCACAATGAGCAGTTCTTC
CDR3 protein: CASRLDRHNEQFF

J gene: TRBJ2-3
V gene: TRBV20-1
D gene: NA
clone size: few
CDR3 DNA: TGCAGTGCTAGAGACGCTAGCAGGACAGATACGCAGTATTTT
CDR3 protein: CSARDASRTDTQYF

J gene: TRBJ2-7
V gene: TRBV5-1
D gene: TRBD1
clone size: many
CDR3 DNA: TGCGCCAGCAGCAGACAGGGGCTGAACGAGCAGTACTTC
CDR3 protein: CASSRQGLNEQYF